This TCR beta chain was identified in a study of beta chain features in type 1 diabetes. Concerning this clone: Its specificity is not known.

As every portion of the isolated RNA was reverse transcribed, the sequencing read expressed TCRB transcripts. The repertoire was sequenced with immunoSEQ multiplex PCR; TCRdb's copy has only in-frame clones and lacks some. The profile shows 250,000 to 300,000 clones, around 25% of them singletons. The study, taken as a whole, reports: Moderate yet significant TCRB CDR3 shortening was seen in Type 1 diabetes patients in all four CD4+ subsets.

Each donor gave one heparinised blood draw averaging around 120 mL. CDR3 length: 14 residues. Trimming left V 5 bases short and J 6 bases short, with 17 bases between. Germline CDR1 SGHRS, CDR2 YFSETQ. The clonotype comes from a woman in her thirties with type 1 diabetes. Sequenced: naive CD4+ T cells from blood. The chain links TRBV5-1 to TRBJ1-1; possible D gene TRBD1, 6 bases. In DNA form, the CDR3 reads TGCGCCAGCAGTCTAAACAGGGACGTAGCTGAAGCTTTCTTT. Translation: CASSLNRDVAEAFF.